This is a list of T cell receptor beta chains from one sample in a study of CDR3 diversity in severe acne. A single record per CDR3 protein comes from TCRdb applying MiXCR to the PCR reads. The data hold more than 70,000 distinct CDR3 sequences, with about 49% observed a single time. Sequenced input: blood. The receptors shown here come from a male donor with severe acne vulgaris. The CDR3 runs from the conserved cysteine through the conserved F or W. A D gene is named only where the DNA matches it firmly. Some rows have no size entry. The others give once, few or many, or a class for an expanded clone.

clone_size,d_call,v_call,j_call,cdr3_nt,cdr3_aa
once,NA,TRBV10-3,TRBJ1-2,TGTGCCATCGGGGACGGGGGGGTTGGCCACACCTTC,CAIGDGGVGHTF
few,TRBD1,TRBV5-1,TRBJ2-1,TGCGCCAGCAGCTTGGGGGACAGCAATGAGCAGTTCTTC,CASSLGDSNEQFF
many,NA,TRBV29-1,TRBJ1-1,TGCAGCGTTGCTGGGGATTCAACTGAAGCTTTCTTT,CSVAGDSTEAFF
many,NA,TRBV19,TRBJ2-1,TGTGCCAGTAGTATCCTCCATGAGCAGTTCTTC,CASSILHEQFF
NA,TRBD1,TRBV20-1,TRBJ2-7,TGCAGTGCTATCGGGACAGCCTCCTACGAGCAGTACTTC,CSAIGTASYEQYF
many,NA,TRBV19,TRBJ2-5,TGTGCCAGTAGTATAGGTGGGGCGGGTCAAGAGACCCAGTACTTC,CASSIGGAGQETQYF
NA,TRBD2,TRBV7-2,TRBJ2-1,TGTGCCAGCAGCCGGGGACTAGCGGGATATGAGCAGTTCTTC,CASSRGLAGYEQFF
once,TRBD2,TRBV5-1,TRBJ2-7,TGCGCCAGCAGCTTGGGGATCGGACTAGCGGGAGTCGAAAACGAGCAGTACTTC,CASSLGIGLAGVENEQYF
NA,NA,TRBV27,TRBJ2-3,TGTGCCAGCAGTTTATGGGCGGTTAGCTCCTACAATGAGCAGTATTTT,CASSLWAVSSYNEQYF
few,NA,TRBV7-2,TRBJ1-2,TGTGCCAGCAGTTACTCGACAGGCCCCCGAGGATATGGCTACACCTTC,CASSYSTGPRGYGYTF
many,NA,TRBV20-1,TRBJ1-1,TGCAGTGCTAGATCCTTATTGTGGGGGGACACTGAAGCTTTCTTT,CSARSLLWGDTEAFF
many,NA,TRBV5-8,TRBJ2-7,TGTGCCAGCAGCCACAGTGAGAATTACGAGCAGTACTTC,CASSHSENYEQYF
many,NA,TRBV9,TRBJ2-7,TGTGCCAGCAGCCCGGATCCTCGGGGCGAGCAGTACTTC,CASSPDPRGEQYF
many,NA,TRBV12-3/TRBV12-4,TRBJ1-1,TGTGCCAGCAGTTTGGTGAACACTGAAGCTTTCTTT,CASSLVNTEAFF
NA,NA,TRBV10-3,TRBJ1-2,TGTGCCAGCAGTATCGGCCGAGGAAGCTATGGCTACACCTTC,CASSIGRGSYGYTF
few,TRBD1,TRBV12-3/TRBV12-4,TRBJ2-1,TGTGCCACCAGTCGGTGGGGGGACAGGGGGGCCTACAATGAGCAGTTCTTC,CATSRWGDRGAYNEQFF
many,NA,TRBV7-2,TRBJ2-1,TGTGCCAGCAGCTTATTCAAATATGAGCAGTTCTTC,CASSLFKYEQFF
many,TRBD2,TRBV28,TRBJ2-3,TGTGCCAGCACTGTGGCGGGAGTAAGCACAGATACGCAGTATTTT,CASTVAGVSTDTQYF
few,TRBD2,TRBV27,TRBJ2-1,TGTGCCAGCAGTCCCCGGACTAGCACTAACAATGAGCAGTTCTTC,CASSPRTSTNNEQFF
NA,NA,TRBV11-2,TRBJ2-7,TGTGCCAGCAGCTTAGGGGTTGGTCCCGAGCAGTACTTC,CASSLGVGPEQYF
NA,NA,TRBV20-1,TRBJ2-4,TGCAGTGCTAGCGGGAACACCGGGTTTGTCAACATTCAGTACTTC,CSASGNTGFVNIQYF
NA,NA,TRBV15,TRBJ2-5,TGTGCCACCAGCAGAGGGTGGGGGGCGGGCGTTAGGGAAGAGACCCAGTACTTC,CATSRGWGAGVREETQYF